The present T cell receptor (beta chain) was sequenced within a study of blood T cell repertoires in COVID-19. Study background: The United States, Italy and Spain supplied acute and convalescent COVID-19 samples. PBMCs, B-cell-depleted T cells, or T cells provided the cDNA or gDNA that made up the material.

In the original workflow: Reference gene primer amplification in the assay estimated nucleated cell counts. The data were produced by immunoSEQ multiplex PCR, yet TCRdb's version contains in-frame clones alone and is incomplete. That table supplies the V and J calls and clone size; D and trimming were determined from the DNA. Of under 200,000 clones listed, over 70% were seen once; the top ten hold under 8%. V shed 2 bases and J 7 bases; nucleotides not matched to a gene: 7. In germline, CDR1 is MNHEY, CDR2 SVGAGI. This CDR3 is built from 15 residues. The source material was peripheral blood. The receptor was isolated from a man aged 55 to 70 with acute or convalescent COVID-19. V gene TRBV6-5 combines with J gene TRBJ1-2; 10 nucleotides match TRBD1. The CDR3 DNA reads as TGTGCCAGCAGTTACCTTAGACAGGGGGCGGGTGGCTACACCTTC. Protein: CASSYLRQGAGGYTF.